The entry that follows covers one T cell receptor beta chain sequence. Germline V gives CDR1 SGHTA, CDR2 FQGNSA. The junction had 11 bases not matched to a gene; V was cut back by 0 bases and J by 5 bases. This CDR3 spans 17 amino acids. Profiling relied on immunoSEQ multiplex PCR, and the TCRdb table lists in-frame clones only, not all of them. This table holds hundreds of thousands of clones, under 95% found once. These data come from a study of blood T cell repertoires in COVID-19. This chain connects TRBV7-2 to TRBJ1-2, with 8 bases aligning to TRBD1. Sequenced material: peripheral blood. The receptor comes from a woman aged 18-29 years who had recovered from COVID-19. CDR3 region: CASSLAGPQGGLYGYTF. CDR3 DNA sequence: TGTGCCAGCAGCTTAGCGGGACCACAGGGGGGATTATATGGCTACACCTTC.